A single sample gave rise to the 2 T cell receptor beta chains below, sequenced in a study of T cells in Graves' hyperthyroidism and ophthalmopathy. RNA transcripts were the template for amplifying TCR beta CDR3 regions. TCR CDR3 underwent first-round RT-PCR with the HTBI primer set. TCRdb re-derived calls from the multiplex PCR reads in MiXCR, one entry per CDR3 protein. The sample has hundreds of thousands of distinct CDR3 sequences; 14% are singletons. Sequenced: blood. These TCRs come from a woman in her fifties or sixties with Graves' ophthalmopathy.

This clonotype showed up many times. The chain recombines TRBV28 with TRBJ2-4; D is unresolved. The CDR3 is 12 residues long. V shed 2 bases and J shed 9 bases, with 8 bases lying between them. Germline CDR1 MDHEN, CDR2 SYDVKM. CDR3 in DNA: TGTGCCAGCAGTTTAAGTCCGGGCATTCAGTACTTC. It specifies CASSLSPGIQYF.

The chain links TRBV24-1 to TRBJ2-1, with D possibly being TRBD1 (7 bases). This CDR3 has 16 residues. Germline assignment: CDR1 KGHDR and CDR2 SFDVKD. V was cut by 9 bases and J by 9 bases, with 26 bases left in between. CDR3 sequence: CATSASEGASQGEQFF. The CDR3 DNA reads as TGTGCCACCTCAGCTAGCGAGGGGGCAAGTCAGGGTGAGCAGTTCTTC.